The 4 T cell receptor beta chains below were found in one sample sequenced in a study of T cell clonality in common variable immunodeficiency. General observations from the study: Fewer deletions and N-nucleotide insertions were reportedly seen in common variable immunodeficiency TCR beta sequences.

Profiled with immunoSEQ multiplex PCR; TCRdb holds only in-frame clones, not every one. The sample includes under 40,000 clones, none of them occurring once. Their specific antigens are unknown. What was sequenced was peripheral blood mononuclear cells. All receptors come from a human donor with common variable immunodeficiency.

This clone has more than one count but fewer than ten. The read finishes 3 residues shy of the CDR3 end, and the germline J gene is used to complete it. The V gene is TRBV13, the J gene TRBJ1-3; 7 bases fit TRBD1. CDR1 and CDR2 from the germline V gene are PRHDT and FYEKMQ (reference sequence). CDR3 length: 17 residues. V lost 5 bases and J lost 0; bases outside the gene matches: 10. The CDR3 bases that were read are TGTGCCAGCAGCCCGAGACAGGGTCCCTACTCTGGAAACACC. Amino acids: CASSPRQGPYSGNT. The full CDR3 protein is CASSPRQGPYSGNTIYF.

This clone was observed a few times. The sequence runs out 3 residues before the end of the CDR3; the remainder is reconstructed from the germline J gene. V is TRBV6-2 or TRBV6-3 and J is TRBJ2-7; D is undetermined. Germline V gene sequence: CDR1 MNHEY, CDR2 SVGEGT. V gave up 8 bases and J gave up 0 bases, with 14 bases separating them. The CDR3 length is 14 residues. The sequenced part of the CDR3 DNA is TGTGCCAGCCTGGGCAGAGGAAACTCCTACGAG. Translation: CASLGRGNSYE. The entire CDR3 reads CASLGRGNSYEQYF.

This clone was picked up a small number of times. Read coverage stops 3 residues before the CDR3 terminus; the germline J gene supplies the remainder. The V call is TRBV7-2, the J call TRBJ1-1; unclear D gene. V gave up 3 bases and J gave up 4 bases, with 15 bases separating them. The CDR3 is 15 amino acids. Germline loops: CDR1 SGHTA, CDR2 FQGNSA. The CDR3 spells CASSLREAIGTEAFF. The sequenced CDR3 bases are TGTGCCAGCAGCTTGCGGGAGGCCATTGGCACTGAA.

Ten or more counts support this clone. Partial CDR3 DNA: TGTGCCAGCTCACCACAGACAGGATATAATTCACCC. Encoded protein: CASSPQTGYNSP. The full-length CDR3 reads as CASSPQTGYNSPLHF. The chain is built from TRBV18 and TRBJ1-6, with a weak D call TRBD1 (6 bases). The read is 3 residues too short to cover the CDR3 end, so that end is filled in from the germline J gene. Germline assignment: CDR1 KGHSH and CDR2 LQKENI. V was pared by 1 base and J by 4 bases, with 8 bases between. The length of the CDR3 is 15 residues.